This record covers a single T cell receptor (beta chain). Sequencing used cDNA as its template, made by extracting RNA and reverse transcribing it. Generated by immunoSEQ multiplex PCR, the TCRdb table keeps only in-frame clones and is missing some. The data hold about 97,000 clones, with 41% observed a single time. The sample belongs to a study of CD8+ T cells in alopecia areata. Study summary: Administration of oral tofacitinib to treated patients was at 5 to 10 mg twice daily.

Alopecia areata patients had lesional scalp punch biopsies and peripheral blood taken from them. The CDR3 is 15 amino acids. Germline CDR1 is SGHTA and CDR2 is FQGNSA. V was trimmed by 7 bases and J by 4 bases, leaving 20 bases between them. The sequence was obtained from a human donor with alopecia areata. Sequenced sample: CD4+ T cells sorted from blood. The rearrangement uses TRBV7-2 and TRBJ2-7, with D possibly called TRBD1 or TRBD2 (5 bases each). CDR3 protein: CASTQNRGPGYEQYF. Written as DNA, the CDR3 is TGTGCCAGCACCCAAAATCGGGGCCCCGGGTACGAGCAGTACTTC. Full variable domain (missing parts from reference TRBV7-2 and TRBJ2-7): GAGVSQSPSNKVTEKGKDVELRCDPISGHTALYWYRQSLGQGLEFLIYFQGNSAPDKSGLPSDRFSAERTGGSVSTLTIQRTQQEDSAVYLCASTQNRGPGYEQYFGPGTRLTVT.